This entry is about one TCR beta chain. Produced via immunoSEQ multiplex PCR; TCRdb's table is partial and in-frame only. The sample has approximately 190,000 clones, 85% to 95% seen once. This entry comes from a study of T cell responses to AZD1222 COVID-19 vaccine. Unmatched junction bases numbered 10, after V lost 3 bases and J lost 9 bases. Germline-derived CDR1 and CDR2 are ENHRY and SYGVKD. The CDR3 has 16 amino acids. The sample was peripheral blood, taken on day 0 of AZD1222 vaccination. The receptor was isolated from an adult in good health. V and J are TRBV10-3 and TRBJ2-1; 11 bases are a match to TRBD2. CDR3 region: CAISDLASGGWSEQFF. In DNA, the CDR3 is TGTGCCATCAGTGATCTGGCTAGCGGGGGGTGGAGTGAGCAGTTCTTC.